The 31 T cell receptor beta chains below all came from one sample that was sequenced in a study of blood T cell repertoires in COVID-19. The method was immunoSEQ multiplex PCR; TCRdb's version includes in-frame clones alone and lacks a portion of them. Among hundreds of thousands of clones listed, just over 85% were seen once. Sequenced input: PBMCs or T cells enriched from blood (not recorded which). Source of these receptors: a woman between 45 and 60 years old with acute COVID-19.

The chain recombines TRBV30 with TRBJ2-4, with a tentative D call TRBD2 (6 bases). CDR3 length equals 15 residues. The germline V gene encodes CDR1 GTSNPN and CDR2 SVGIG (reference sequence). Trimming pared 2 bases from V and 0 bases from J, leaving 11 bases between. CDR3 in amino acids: CAWSLEGRAKNIQYF. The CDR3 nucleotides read TGTGCCTGGAGTTTGGAGGGCCGAGCCAAAAACATTCAGTACTTC.

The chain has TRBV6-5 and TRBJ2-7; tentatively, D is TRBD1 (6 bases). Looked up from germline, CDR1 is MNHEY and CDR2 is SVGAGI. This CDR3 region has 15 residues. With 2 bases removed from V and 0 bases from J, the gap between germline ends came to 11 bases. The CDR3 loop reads CASSYPRDTSYEQYF. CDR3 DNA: TGTGCCAGCAGTTACCCGAGGGACACCTCCTACGAGCAGTACTTC.

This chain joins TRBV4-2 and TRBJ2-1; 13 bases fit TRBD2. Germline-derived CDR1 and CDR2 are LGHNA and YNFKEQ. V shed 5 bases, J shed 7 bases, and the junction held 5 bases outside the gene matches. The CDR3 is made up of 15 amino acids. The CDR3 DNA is TGTGCCAGCAGCGAGGGACTAGCGGGGAGAAATGAGCAGTTCTTC. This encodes CASSEGLAGRNEQFF.

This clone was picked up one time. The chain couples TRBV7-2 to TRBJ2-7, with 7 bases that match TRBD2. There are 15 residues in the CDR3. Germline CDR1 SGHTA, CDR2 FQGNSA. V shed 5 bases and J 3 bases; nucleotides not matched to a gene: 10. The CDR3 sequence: CASSNGRLADYEQYF. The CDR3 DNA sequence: TGTGCCAGCAGCAACGGGCGGCTAGCGGACTACGAGCAGTACTTC.

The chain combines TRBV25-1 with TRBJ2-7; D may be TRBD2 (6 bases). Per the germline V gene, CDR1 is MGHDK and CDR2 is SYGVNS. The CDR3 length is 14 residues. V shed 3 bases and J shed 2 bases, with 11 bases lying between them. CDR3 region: CASSDPRLAYEQYF. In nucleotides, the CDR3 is TGTGCCAGCAGTGATCCCCGACTAGCCTACGAGCAGTACTTC.

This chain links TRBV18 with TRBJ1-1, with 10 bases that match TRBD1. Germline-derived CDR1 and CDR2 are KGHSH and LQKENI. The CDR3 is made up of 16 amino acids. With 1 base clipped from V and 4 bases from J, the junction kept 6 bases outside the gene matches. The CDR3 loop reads CASSPLGTGAVTEAFF. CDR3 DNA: TGTGCCAGCTCACCACTAGGGACAGGGGCTGTCACTGAAGCTTTCTTT. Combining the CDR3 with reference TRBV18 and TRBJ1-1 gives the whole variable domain NAGVMQNPRHLVRRRGQEARLRCSPMKGHSHVYWYRQLPEEGLKFMVYLQKENIIDESGMPKERFSAEFPKEGPSILRIQQVVRGDSAAYFCASSPLGTGAVTEAFFGQGTRLTVV.

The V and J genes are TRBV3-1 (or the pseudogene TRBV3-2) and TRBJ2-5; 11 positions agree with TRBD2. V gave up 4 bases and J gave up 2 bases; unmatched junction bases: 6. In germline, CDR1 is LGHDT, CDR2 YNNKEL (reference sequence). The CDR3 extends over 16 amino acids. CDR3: CASSRPGLAVQETQYF. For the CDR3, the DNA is TGTGCCAGCAGCCGCCCGGGACTAGCGGTTCAAGAGACCCAGTACTTC.

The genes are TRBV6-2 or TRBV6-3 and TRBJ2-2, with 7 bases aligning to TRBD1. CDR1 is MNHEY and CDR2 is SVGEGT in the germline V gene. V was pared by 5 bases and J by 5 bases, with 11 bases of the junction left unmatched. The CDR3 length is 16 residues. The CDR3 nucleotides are TGTGCCAGCAGTCCCCGTGGCAGGGGGACAACCGGGGAGCTGTTTTTT. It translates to CASSPRGRGTTGELFF.

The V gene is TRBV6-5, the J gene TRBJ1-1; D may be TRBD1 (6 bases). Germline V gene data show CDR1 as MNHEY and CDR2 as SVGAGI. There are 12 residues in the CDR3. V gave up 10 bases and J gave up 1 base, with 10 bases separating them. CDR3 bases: TGTGCCATCCGGGACAAGAACACTGAAGCTTTCTTT. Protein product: CAIRDKNTEAFF.

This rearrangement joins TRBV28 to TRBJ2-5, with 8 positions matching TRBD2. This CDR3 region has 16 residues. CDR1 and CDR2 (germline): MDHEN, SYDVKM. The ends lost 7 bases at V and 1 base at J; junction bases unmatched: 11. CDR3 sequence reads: CASKKWLAGRQETQYF. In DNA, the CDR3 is TGTGCCAGCAAGAAGTGGTTAGCGGGACGCCAAGAGACCCAGTACTTC.

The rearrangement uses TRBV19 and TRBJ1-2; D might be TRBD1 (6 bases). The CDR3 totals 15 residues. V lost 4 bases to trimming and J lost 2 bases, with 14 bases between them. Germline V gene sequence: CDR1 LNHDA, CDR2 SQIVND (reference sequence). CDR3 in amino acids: CASSTGQTFNYGYTF. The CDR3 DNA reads TGTGCCAGTAGTACCGGACAGACTTTCAACTATGGCTACACCTTC.

This CDR3 is CASSFRDRSSYEQYF. CDR3 coding DNA: TGTGCCAGCAGCTTCCGGGACAGGAGCTCCTACGAGCAGTACTTC. The rearrangement links TRBV13 to TRBJ2-7, with 8 bases identical to TRBD1. The CDR3 spans 15 residues. Trimming took 3 bases from V and 0 from J; bases not matched to a gene: 4. Per the germline V gene, CDR1 is PRHDT and CDR2 is FYEKMQ (reference sequence).

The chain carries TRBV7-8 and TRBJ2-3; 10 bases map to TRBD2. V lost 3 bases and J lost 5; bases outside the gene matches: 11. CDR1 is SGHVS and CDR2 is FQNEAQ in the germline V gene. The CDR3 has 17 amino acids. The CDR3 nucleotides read TGTGCCAGCAGCTTGGGGGGCAGCGGGAGGGCCCGAGATACGCAGTATTTT. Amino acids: CASSLGGSGRARDTQYF.

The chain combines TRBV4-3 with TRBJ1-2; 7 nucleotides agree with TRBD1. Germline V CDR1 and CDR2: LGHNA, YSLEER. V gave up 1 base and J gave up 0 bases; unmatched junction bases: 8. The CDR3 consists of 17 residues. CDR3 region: CASSQGTTGSANYGYTF. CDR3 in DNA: TGCGCCAGCAGCCAAGGGACGACAGGGTCAGCTAACTATGGCTACACCTTC.

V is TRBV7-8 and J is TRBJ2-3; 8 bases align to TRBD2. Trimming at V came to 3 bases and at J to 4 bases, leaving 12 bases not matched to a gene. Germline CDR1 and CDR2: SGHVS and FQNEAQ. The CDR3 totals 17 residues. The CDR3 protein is CASSFSGGSGAPDTQYF. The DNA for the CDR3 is TGTGCCAGCAGCTTCTCCGGGGGTAGCGGGGCCCCAGATACGCAGTATTTT.

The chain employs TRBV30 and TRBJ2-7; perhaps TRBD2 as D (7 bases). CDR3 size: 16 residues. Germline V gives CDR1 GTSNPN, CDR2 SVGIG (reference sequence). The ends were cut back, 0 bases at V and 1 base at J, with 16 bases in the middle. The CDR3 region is CAWSVRGLADSYEQYF. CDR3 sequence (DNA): TGTGCCTGGAGTGTACGGGGGCTAGCGGATTCCTACGAGCAGTACTTC.

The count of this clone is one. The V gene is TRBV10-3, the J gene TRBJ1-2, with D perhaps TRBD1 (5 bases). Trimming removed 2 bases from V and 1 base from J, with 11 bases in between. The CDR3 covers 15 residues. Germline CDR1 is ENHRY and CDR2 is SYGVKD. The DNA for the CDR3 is TGTGCCATCAGTGAGGGATGGGGGGTTAACTATGGCTACACCTTC. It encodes CAISEGWGVNYGYTF.

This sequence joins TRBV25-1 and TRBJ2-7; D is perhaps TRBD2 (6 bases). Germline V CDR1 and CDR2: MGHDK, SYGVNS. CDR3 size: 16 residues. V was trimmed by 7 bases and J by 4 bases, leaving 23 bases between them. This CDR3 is CASTNDLSGGRYEQYF. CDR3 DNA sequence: TGTGCCAGCACCAACGACCTTAGCGGTGGGAGATACGAGCAGTACTTC.

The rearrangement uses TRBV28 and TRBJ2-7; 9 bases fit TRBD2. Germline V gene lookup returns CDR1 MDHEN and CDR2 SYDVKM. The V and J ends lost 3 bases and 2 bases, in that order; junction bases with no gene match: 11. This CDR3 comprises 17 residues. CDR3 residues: CASSFVLLGLATYEQYF. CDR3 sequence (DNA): TGTGCCAGCAGTTTTGTTCTGCTCGGACTAGCGACCTACGAGCAGTACTTC.

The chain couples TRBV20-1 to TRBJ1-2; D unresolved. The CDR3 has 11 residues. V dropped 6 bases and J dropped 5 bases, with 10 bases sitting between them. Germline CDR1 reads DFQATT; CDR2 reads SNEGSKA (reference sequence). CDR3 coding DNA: TGCAGTGCCTACGAGTCGTATGGCTACACCTTC. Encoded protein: CSAYESYGYTF.

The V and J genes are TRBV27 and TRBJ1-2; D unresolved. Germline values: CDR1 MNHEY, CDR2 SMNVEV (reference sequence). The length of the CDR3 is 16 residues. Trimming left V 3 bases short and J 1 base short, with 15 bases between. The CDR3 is CASSFLDSKYNYGYTF. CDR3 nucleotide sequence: TGTGCCAGCAGTTTTTTGGACTCGAAGTATAACTATGGCTACACCTTC.

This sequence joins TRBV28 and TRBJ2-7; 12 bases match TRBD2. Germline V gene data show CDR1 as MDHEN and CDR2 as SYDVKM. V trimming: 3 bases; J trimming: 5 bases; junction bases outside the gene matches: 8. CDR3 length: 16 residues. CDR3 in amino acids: CASSFFTSGRIHEQYF. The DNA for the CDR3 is TGTGCCAGCAGTTTCTTCACTAGCGGGAGGATCCACGAGCAGTACTTC.

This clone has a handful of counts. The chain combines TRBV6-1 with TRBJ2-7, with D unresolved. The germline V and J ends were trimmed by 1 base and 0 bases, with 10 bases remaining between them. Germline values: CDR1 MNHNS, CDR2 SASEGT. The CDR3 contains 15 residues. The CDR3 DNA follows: TGTGCCAGCAGTGAAGGTGAGGCGAGCTCCTACGAGCAGTACTTC. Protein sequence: CASSEGEASSYEQYF.

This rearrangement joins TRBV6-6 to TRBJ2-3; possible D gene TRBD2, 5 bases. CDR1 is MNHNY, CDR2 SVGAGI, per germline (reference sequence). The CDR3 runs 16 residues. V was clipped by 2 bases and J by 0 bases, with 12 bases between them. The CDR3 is CASSYRPGGSTDTQYF. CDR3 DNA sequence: TGTGCCAGCAGTTACCGCCCGGGCGGGAGCACAGATACGCAGTATTTT.

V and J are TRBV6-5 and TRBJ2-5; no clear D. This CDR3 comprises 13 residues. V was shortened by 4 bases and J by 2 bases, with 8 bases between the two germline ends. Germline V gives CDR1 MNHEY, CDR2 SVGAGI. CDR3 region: CASSLTPQETQYF. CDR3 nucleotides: TGTGCCAGCAGTTTGACACCACAAGAGACCCAGTACTTC.

CDR3 sequence (DNA): TGTGCCAGCAGCCATGGACAGGGGGCGTTTGATCAGCCCCAGCATTTT. This encodes CASSHGQGAFDQPQHF. The chain combines TRBV7-9 with TRBJ1-5; TRBD1 matches 11 bases. Germline-derived CDR1 and CDR2 are SEHNR and FQNEAQ (reference sequence). The CDR3 covers 16 residues. The V gene end was trimmed by 5 bases and the J gene end by 5 bases; junction bases not matched to a gene: 8.

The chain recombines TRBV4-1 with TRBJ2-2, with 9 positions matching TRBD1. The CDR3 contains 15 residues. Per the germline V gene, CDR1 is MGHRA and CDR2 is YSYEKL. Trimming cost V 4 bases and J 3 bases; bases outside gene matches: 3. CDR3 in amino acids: CASSRRDRDTGELFF. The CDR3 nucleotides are TGCGCCAGCAGCCGCCGGGACAGGGACACCGGGGAGCTGTTTTTT.

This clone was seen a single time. CDR3 DNA: TGCGCCAGCAGCTTGGAGCTTGGGGGCCTAAATGAAAAACTGTTTTTT. Its translation is CASSLELGGLNEKLFF. The J gene is TRBJ1-4, the V gene TRBV5-1; D perhaps matches TRBD1 (6 bases). Trimming took off 0 bases at V and 5 bases at J, with 14 bases between the two ends. The CDR3 is 16 amino acids. The germline V gene encodes CDR1 SGHRS and CDR2 YFSETQ.

This CDR3 is CASSQETGGSYEQYF. The CDR3 nucleotides read TGCGCCAGCAGCCAAGAGACAGGGGGCTCCTACGAGCAGTACTTC. This rearrangement joins TRBV4-3 to TRBJ2-7; TRBD1 matches 9 bases. V shed 0 bases, J shed 0 bases, and the junction held 0 bases outside the gene matches. Germline CDR1 reads LGHNA; CDR2 reads YSLEER. The CDR3 extends over 15 amino acids.

CDR3 DNA: TGTGCCAGCAGCTTAAGACTAGCGGGTGTAAACAATGAGCAGTTCTTC. As protein: CASSLRLAGVNNEQFF. This chain connects TRBV7-8 to TRBJ2-1; the match to TRBD2 covers 10 bases. The CDR3 runs 16 residues. J lost 5 bases, V lost 2 bases, and 6 bases had no gene match. Germline CDR1 and CDR2: SGHVS and FQNEAQ.

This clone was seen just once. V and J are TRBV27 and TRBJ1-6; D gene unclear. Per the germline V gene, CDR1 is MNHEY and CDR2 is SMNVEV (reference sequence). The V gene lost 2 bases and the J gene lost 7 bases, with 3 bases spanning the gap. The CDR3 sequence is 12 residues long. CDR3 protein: CASSLPNSPLHF. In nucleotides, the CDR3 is TGTGCCAGCAGTTTACCGAATTCACCCCTCCACTTT.